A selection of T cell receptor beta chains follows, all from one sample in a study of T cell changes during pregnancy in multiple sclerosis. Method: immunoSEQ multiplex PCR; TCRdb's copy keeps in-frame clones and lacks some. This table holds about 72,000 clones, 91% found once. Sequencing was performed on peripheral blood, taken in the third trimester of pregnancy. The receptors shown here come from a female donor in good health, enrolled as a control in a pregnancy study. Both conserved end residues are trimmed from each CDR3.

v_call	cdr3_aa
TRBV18	ASSREDSGYGYT
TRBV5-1	ASSFGQDTEAF
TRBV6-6	ASSYPGQGGNYGYT
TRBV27	ASSNRGPFYEQY
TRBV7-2	ASSFRGSVYTGELF
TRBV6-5	ASSYSRRTNTGELF
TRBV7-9	ASSASGSYNEQF
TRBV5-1	ASSLGSYQY
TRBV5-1	ATPVERNTGELF
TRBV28	ASSLLTGSLNTIY
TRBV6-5	ASSRGGTEAF
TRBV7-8	ASSNRDLESGNTIY
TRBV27	ASSLRTNTGELF
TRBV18	ASSSDTAEGRSIQY
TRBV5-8	ASSPRTGMAF
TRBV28	ASSLGQGHNSPLH
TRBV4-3	ASSQTIKRGGTNEKLF
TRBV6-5	ASRDLTGPGNTQY
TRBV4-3	ASSQVGTSGGSYEQY
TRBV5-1	ASSLTVGAYEQY
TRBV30	AWSVRFRETEAF
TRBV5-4	ASSLLLAGNSYEQY
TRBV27	ASSLYLAGTSEQY
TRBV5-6	ASHAGTVYGYT
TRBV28	ASSSPTPRVSEHLGAF
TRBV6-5	ASSYGGDRGEKLF
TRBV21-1	ASSKRDRGRNQPQH
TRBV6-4	ASSDQGVTGELF
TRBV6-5	ASIRQGVTNTEAF
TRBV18	ASSSRDRDTEAF
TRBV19	ASSPGLAANNEQF
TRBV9	ASSAPGGGTEAF
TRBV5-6	ASSADSQGRVAF
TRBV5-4	ASSPPGGSYEQY
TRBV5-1	ASSWGTSMETQY
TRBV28	ASGITGVNSPLH
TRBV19	ASRNTEAF
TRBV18	ASSPTGNSPLH
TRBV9	ASSAGQTSGRSNEQF
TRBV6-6	ASSYVSGGGETQY
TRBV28	ASRRDRVASGYT
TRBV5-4	ASSLRLAGAEEQY
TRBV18	ASSPGSIVSGNTIY
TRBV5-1	ASSLGGLATDTQY
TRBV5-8	ASSPSQRPGQPQH
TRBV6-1	ASSDLGTGGWKLF
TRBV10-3	AISSSGSGFGNEQF
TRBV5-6	ASSFGTLFADTQY
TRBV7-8	ASSLELSGINEQF
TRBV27	ASGMGQRTEAF
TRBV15	ATSRGQGSYEQY
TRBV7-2	ASSRDRGQFSGNTIY